This T cell receptor (beta chain) was observed in a study of blood T cell repertoires in COVID-19. Study background: Acute and convalescent COVID-19 specimens originated in the United States, Italy and Spain.

This clone was observed a single time. Enrollment of patients from Seattle took place during active infection, with longitudinal follow-up. Trimming cost V 3 bases and J 4 bases, with 16 bases left between them. The CDR3 has 16 residues. Germline V lookup: CDR1 SGHVS, CDR2 FQNEAQ. Measured with immunoSEQ multiplex PCR; TCRdb has only the in-frame clones, and not every one. The sample consists of a few hundred thousand clones, 89% of them appearing once. This rearrangement joins TRBV7-8 to TRBJ1-3; tentatively, D is TRBD1 (6 bases). The sequenced material came from peripheral blood. This TCR came from a woman in her twenties or thirties with COVID-19, enrolled during active disease. The CDR3 nucleotides read TGTGCCAGCAGCTTGGTAAAGGGGACAAACGGAAACACCATATATTTT. Residues: CASSLVKGTNGNTIYF.